These T cell receptor beta chains were read from a single sample in a study of beta chain features in type 1 diabetes. Assay used: immunoSEQ multiplex PCR; TCRdb lists only in-frame clones, some missing. The data contain about 160,000 clones, approximately 62% of them singletons. Sequences were obtained from naive CD4+ T cells from blood. All receptors derive from a man aged 25 to 40 with type 1 diabetes. Each CDR3 is given with its conserved first and last residue. D genes are given only for firm matches. Clone size is not always given. Where it is, it says once, few, many or a class for expanded clones.

abundance: few
len: 13
j_gene: TRBJ2-7
v_gene: TRBV7-2
d_gene: NA
CDR3nt: TGTGCCAGCAGTTCGTCCCAGGGAGGTGAGCAGTACTTC
CDR3aa: CASSSSQGGEQYF

abundance: NA
len: 13
j_gene: TRBJ2-7
v_gene: TRBV29-1
d_gene: NA
CDR3nt: TGCAGCGGGGGTACCTCAGGGGCAGGAGGGCAGTACTTC
CDR3aa: CSGGTSGAGGQYF

abundance: NA
len: 16
j_gene: TRBJ2-5
v_gene: TRBV6-1
d_gene: TRBD1
CDR3nt: TGTGCCAGCAGTGACCTTCCAGGGGGCACAAGAGAGACCCAGTACTTC
CDR3aa: CASSDLPGGTRETQYF

abundance: NA
len: 12
j_gene: TRBJ2-5
v_gene: TRBV29-1
d_gene: NA
CDR3nt: TGCAGCGCCCGGGGGGCTGGGGAGACCCAGTACTTC
CDR3aa: CSARGAGETQYF

abundance: NA
len: 17
j_gene: TRBJ1-6
v_gene: TRBV19
d_gene: NA
CDR3nt: TGTGCCAGTAGTATAGTGTGGGGGGATTCGTCGGAATCGCCCCTCCACTTT
CDR3aa: CASSIVWGDSSESPLHF

abundance: NA
len: 13
j_gene: TRBJ2-7
v_gene: TRBV29-1
d_gene: TRBD1
CDR3nt: TGCAGCGTTACGGGACAGGGGAGCGACGAGCAGTACTTC
CDR3aa: CSVTGQGSDEQYF

abundance: few
len: 16
j_gene: TRBJ2-5
v_gene: TRBV25-1
d_gene: NA
CDR3nt: TGTGCCAGCAGTGAAGTAAGGGTGGGAAGATGGGAGACCCAGTACTTC
CDR3aa: CASSEVRVGRWETQYF

abundance: NA
len: 12
j_gene: TRBJ2-7
v_gene: TRBV7-9
d_gene: NA
CDR3nt: TGTGCCAGCAGCTCTTCAAGAGGGGAGCAGTACTTC
CDR3aa: CASSSSRGEQYF

abundance: few
len: 13
j_gene: TRBJ2-1
v_gene: TRBV29-1
d_gene: NA
CDR3nt: TGCAGCGTTGAGAGGACAGAGTACAATGAGCAGTTCTTC
CDR3aa: CSVERTEYNEQFF

abundance: NA
len: 15
j_gene: TRBJ2-1
v_gene: TRBV2
d_gene: TRBD2
CDR3nt: TGTGCCAGCGGAGGGACTAGCGGAAGAAGTGGTGAGCAGTTCTTC
CDR3aa: CASGGTSGRSGEQFF

abundance: few
len: 13
j_gene: TRBJ1-3
v_gene: TRBV4-3
d_gene: NA
CDR3nt: TGCGCCAGCAGCCAAGGCGCGAGGAACACCATATATTTT
CDR3aa: CASSQGARNTIYF

abundance: once
len: 16
j_gene: TRBJ2-4
v_gene: TRBV18
d_gene: NA
CDR3nt: TGTGCCAGCTCAAATTCCAGATTACTAGCCAAAAACATTCAGTACTTC
CDR3aa: CASSNSRLLAKNIQYF

abundance: once
len: 14
j_gene: TRBJ2-7
v_gene: TRBV30
d_gene: NA
CDR3nt: TGTGCCTGGAGACTTCGGGGCAGCTCCTACGAGCAGTACTTC
CDR3aa: CAWRLRGSSYEQYF

abundance: few
len: 13
j_gene: TRBJ1-4
v_gene: TRBV29-1
d_gene: NA
CDR3nt: TGCAGCGTGGCCTCCGGTGGTAATGAAAAACTGTTTTTT
CDR3aa: CSVASGGNEKLFF

abundance: NA
len: 13
j_gene: TRBJ2-6
v_gene: TRBV27
d_gene: NA
CDR3nt: TGTGCCAGCCTTAACTCTGGGGCCAACGTCCTGACTTTC
CDR3aa: CASLNSGANVLTF

abundance: few
len: 14
j_gene: TRBJ2-3
v_gene: TRBV29-1
d_gene: TRBD2
CDR3nt: TGCAGCGTGGGAGGACTAGCGGGGGTAGATACGCAGTATTTT
CDR3aa: CSVGGLAGVDTQYF

abundance: NA
len: 13
j_gene: TRBJ2-4
v_gene: TRBV2
d_gene: TRBD1
CDR3nt: TGTGCCAGCAGGAGGGACAGCCAAAACATTCAGTACTTC
CDR3aa: CASRRDSQNIQYF

abundance: NA
len: 9
j_gene: TRBJ2-7
v_gene: TRBV9
d_gene: NA
CDR3nt: TGTGCCACCAACTACGAGCAGTACTTC
CDR3aa: CATNYEQYF

abundance: NA
len: 14
j_gene: TRBJ2-4
v_gene: TRBV30
d_gene: NA
CDR3nt: TGTGCCTGGAGTGTACTGGGTTCCAAAAACATTCAGTACTTC
CDR3aa: CAWSVLGSKNIQYF

abundance: NA
len: 19
j_gene: TRBJ1-2
v_gene: TRBV4-3
d_gene: NA
CDR3nt: TGCGCCAGCAGCCACCCCCGGGGGGCGCCAACGTGGTTACCCTATGGCTACACCTTC
CDR3aa: CASSHPRGAPTWLPYGYTF

abundance: once
len: 15
j_gene: TRBJ2-7
v_gene: TRBV18
d_gene: NA
CDR3nt: TGTGCCAGCTCACCGAGCACCGTCGGTCATTACGAGCAGTACTTC
CDR3aa: CASSPSTVGHYEQYF

abundance: NA
len: 13
j_gene: TRBJ2-7
v_gene: TRBV27
d_gene: NA
CDR3nt: TGTGCCAGCAGTCCCCCAGGGCAGCTGGGGCAGTACTTC
CDR3aa: CASSPPGQLGQYF